This entry describes one T cell receptor (beta chain). Sequencing was performed with immunoSEQ multiplex PCR; in TCRdb, only in-frame clones are kept and a portion is missing. Of about 54,000 clones in the sample, 91% were seen once. CDR3 size: 11 residues. V gave up 2 bases and J gave up 8 bases, with 4 bases separating them. Germline V gives CDR1 MNHNS, CDR2 SASEGT. These data belong to a study of T cell changes during pregnancy in multiple sclerosis. The sequence derives from a female donor in good health, enrolled as a control in a pregnancy study. Sequencing was performed on peripheral blood, taken after pregnancy. The V call is TRBV6-1, the J call TRBJ2-1, with unresolved D. The CDR3 DNA reads TGTGCCAGCAGTGAACGGGATGAGCAGTTCTTC. Translated: CASSERDEQFF.